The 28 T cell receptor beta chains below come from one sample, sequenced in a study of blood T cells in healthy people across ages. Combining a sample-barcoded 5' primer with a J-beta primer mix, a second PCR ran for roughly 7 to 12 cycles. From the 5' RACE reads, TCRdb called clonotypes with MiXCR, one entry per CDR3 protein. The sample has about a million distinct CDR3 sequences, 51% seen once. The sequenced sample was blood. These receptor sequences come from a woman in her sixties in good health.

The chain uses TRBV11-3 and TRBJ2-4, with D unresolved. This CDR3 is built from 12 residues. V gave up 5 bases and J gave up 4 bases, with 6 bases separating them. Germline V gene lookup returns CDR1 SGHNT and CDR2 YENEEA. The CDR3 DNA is TGTGCCAGCAGCGATATTAAAAACATTCAGTACTTC. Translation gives CASSDIKNIQYF.

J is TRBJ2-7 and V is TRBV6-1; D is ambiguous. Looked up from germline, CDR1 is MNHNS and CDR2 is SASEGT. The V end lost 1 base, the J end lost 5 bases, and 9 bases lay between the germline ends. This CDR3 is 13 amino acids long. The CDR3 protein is CASSEGIPDEQYF. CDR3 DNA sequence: TGTGCCAGCAGTGAAGGTATCCCCGACGAGCAGTACTTC.

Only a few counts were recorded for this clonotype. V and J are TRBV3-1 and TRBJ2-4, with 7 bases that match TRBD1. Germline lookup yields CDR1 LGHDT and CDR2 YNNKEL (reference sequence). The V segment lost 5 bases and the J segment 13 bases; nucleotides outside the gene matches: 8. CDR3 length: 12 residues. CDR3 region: CASSYDRALQYF. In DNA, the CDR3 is TGTGCCAGCAGCTACGACAGGGCTCTCCAGTACTTC.

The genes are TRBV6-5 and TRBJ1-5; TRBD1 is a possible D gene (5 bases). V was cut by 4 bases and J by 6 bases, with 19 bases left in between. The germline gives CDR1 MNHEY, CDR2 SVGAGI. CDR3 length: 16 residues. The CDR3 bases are TGTGCCAGCAGTTCTCTTACAGGTTACCTGGGTCAGCCCCAGCATTTT. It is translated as CASSSLTGYLGQPQHF.

The CDR3 protein is CASSHKNTRTYEQYF. CDR3 DNA: TGTGCCAGCAGTCACAAAAACACTAGAACCTACGAGCAGTACTTC. The chain couples TRBV6-2 or TRBV6-3 to TRBJ2-4, with a weak D call TRBD2 (5 bases). The DNA matches TRBJ2-7 better at its end, which makes the J call doubtful. CDR1 is MNHEY and CDR2 is SVGEGT in the germline V gene. The CDR3 runs 15 residues.

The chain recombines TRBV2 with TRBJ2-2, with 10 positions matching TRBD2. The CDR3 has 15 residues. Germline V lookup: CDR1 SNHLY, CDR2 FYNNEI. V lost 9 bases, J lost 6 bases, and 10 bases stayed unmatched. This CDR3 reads CASISGGIRAGELFF. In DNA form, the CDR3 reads TGTGCCAGTATTAGCGGGGGGATAAGAGCCGGGGAGCTGTTTTTT.

Here the CDR3 reads CASSQNLADTQYF. The CDR3 nucleotides read TGCGCCAGCAGCCAAAATCTAGCAGATACGCAGTATTTT. The genes are TRBV4-1 and TRBJ2-3; D is unresolved. Germline values: CDR1 MGHRA, CDR2 YSYEKL. Trimming shortened V by 2 bases and J by 4 bases, and 7 bases separated the two germline ends. The CDR3 contains 13 residues.

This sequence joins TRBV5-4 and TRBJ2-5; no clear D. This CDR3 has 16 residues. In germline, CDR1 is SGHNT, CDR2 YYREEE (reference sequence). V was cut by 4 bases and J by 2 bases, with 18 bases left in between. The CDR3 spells CASSRSTATPQETQYF. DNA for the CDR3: TGTGCCAGCAGCCGGTCGACTGCAACCCCACAAGAGACCCAGTACTTC.

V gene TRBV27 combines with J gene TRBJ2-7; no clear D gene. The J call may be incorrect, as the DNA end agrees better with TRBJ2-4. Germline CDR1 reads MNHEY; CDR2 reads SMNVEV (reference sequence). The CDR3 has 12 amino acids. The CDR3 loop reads CASSLPGSIQYF. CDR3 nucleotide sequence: TGTGCCAGCAGTTTGCCCGGGTCCATTCAGTACTTC.

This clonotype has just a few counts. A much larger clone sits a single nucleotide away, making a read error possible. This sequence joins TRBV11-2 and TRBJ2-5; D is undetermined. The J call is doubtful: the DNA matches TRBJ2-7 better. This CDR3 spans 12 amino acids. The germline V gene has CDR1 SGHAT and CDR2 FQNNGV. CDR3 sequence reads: CASSRWDYEQYF. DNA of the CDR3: TGTGCCAGCAGCCGCTGGGACTACGAGCAGTACTTC.

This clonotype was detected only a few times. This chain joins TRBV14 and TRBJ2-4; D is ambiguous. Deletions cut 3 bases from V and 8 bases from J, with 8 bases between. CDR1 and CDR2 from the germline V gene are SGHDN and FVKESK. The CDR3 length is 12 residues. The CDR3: CASSHTWYIQYF. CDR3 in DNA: TGTGCCAGCAGCCACACCTGGTACATTCAGTACTTC.

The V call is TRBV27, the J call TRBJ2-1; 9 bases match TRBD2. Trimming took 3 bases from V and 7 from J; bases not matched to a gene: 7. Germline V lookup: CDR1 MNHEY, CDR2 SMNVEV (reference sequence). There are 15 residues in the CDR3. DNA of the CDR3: TGTGCCAGCAGTTTTGGCCTAGCGGGAAGGAATGAGCAGTTCTTC. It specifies CASSFGLAGRNEQFF.

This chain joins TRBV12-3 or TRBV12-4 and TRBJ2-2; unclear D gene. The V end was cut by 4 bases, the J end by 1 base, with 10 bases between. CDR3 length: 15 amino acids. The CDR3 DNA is TGTGCCAGCAGTTCGGGCTACGGGAACACCGGGGAGCTGTTTTTT. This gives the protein CASSSGYGNTGELFF.

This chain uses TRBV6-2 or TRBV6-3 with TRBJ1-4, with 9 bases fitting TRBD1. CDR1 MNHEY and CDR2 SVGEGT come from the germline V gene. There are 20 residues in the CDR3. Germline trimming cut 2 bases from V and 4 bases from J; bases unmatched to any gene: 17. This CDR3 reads CASSYASGTGSIRGNEKLFF. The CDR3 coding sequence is TGTGCCAGCAGTTACGCGTCAGGGACAGGGTCGATTCGGGGTAATGAAAAACTGTTTTTT.

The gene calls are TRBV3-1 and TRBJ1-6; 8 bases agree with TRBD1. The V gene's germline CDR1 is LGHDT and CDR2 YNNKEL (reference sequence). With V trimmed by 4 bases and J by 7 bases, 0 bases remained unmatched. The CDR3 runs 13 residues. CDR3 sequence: CASSRTGNSPLHF. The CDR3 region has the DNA TGTGCCAGCAGCCGGACAGGGAATTCACCCCTCCACTTT.

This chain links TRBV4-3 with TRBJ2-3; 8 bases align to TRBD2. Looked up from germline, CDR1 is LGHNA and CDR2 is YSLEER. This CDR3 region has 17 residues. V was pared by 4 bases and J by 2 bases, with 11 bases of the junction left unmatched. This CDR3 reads CASSPESPAGVTDTQYF. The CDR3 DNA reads TGCGCCAGCAGCCCCGAATCGCCAGCGGGGGTCACAGATACGCAGTATTTT.

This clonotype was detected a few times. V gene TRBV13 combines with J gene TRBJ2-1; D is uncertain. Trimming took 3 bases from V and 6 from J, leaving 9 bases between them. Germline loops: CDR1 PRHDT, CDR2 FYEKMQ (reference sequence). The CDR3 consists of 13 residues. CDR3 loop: CASSFGGSNEQFF. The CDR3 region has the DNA TGTGCCAGCAGCTTTGGTGGCTCCAATGAGCAGTTCTTC.

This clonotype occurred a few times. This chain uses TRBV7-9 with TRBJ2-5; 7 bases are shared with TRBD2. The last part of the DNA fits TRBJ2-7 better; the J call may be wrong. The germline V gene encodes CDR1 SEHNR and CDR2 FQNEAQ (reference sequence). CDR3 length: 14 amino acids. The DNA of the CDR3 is TGTGCCAGCAGCGGTGCGTCTAGCGGATACGAGCAGTACTTC. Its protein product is CASSGASSGYEQYF.

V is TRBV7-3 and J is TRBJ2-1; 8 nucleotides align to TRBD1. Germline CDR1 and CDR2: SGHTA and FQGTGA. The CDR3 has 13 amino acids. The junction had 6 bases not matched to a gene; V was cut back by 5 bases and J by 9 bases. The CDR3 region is CASSTDRESEQFF. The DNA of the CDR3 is TGTGCCAGCAGCACGGACAGGGAAAGTGAGCAGTTCTTC.

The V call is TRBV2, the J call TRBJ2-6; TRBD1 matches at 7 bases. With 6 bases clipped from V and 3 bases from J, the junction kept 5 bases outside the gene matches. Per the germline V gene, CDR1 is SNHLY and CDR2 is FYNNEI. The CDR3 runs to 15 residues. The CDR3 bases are TGTGCCAGCAGCCCGGACAGGCTTGGGGCCAACGTCCTGACTTTC. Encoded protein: CASSPDRLGANVLTF.

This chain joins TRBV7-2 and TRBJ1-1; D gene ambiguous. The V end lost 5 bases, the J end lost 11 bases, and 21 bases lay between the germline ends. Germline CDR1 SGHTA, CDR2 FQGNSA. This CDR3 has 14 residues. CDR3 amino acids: CASSDFVGSNRAFF. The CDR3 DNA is TGTGCCAGCAGCGATTTCGTAGGGTCAAATCGGGCTTTCTTT.

The CDR3 nucleotides read TGCGCCAGCAGCCAAGATCTTCGGGACAGGGTCACCTACGAGCAGTACTTC. Translation gives CASSQDLRDRVTYEQYF. V is TRBV4-1 and J is TRBJ2-7; the match to TRBD1 covers 9 bases. The germline V gene encodes CDR1 MGHRA and CDR2 YSYEKL. CDR3 size: 17 residues. J gave up 2 bases and V 0 bases, and 8 bases lay outside the gene matches.

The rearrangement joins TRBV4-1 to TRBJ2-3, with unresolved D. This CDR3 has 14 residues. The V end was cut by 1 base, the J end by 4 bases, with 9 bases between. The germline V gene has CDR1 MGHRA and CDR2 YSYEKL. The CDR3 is CASSQVGPADTQYF. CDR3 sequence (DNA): TGCGCCAGCAGCCAAGTGGGCCCCGCAGATACGCAGTATTTT.

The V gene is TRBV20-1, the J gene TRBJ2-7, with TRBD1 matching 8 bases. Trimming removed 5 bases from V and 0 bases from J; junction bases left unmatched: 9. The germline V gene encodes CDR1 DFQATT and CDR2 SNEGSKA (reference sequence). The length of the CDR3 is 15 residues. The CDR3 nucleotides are TGCAGTGCTCCTGAGAACAGGGGGGACTCCTACGAGCAGTACTTC. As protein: CSAPENRGDSYEQYF.

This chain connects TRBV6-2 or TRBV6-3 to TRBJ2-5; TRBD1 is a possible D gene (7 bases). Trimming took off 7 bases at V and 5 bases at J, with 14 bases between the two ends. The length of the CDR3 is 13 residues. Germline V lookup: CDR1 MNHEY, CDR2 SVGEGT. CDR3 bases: TGTGCCAGCACAGGGGGAGGAACGGAGACCCAGTACTTC. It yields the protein CASTGGGTETQYF.

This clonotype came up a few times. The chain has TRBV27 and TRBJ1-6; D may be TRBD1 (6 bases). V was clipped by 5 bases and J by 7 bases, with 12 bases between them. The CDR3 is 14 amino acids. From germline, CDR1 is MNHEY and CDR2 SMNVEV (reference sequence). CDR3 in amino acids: CASSDRDTNSPLHF. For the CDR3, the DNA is TGTGCCAGCAGTGACCGGGACACAAATTCACCCCTCCACTTT.

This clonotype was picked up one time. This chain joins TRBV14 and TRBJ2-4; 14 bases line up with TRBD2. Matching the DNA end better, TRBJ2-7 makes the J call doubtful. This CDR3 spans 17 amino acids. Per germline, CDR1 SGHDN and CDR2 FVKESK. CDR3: CASSHMRLAGGPYEQYF. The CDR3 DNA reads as TGTGCCAGCAGCCATATGAGACTAGCGGGAGGGCCGTACGAGCAGTACTTC.

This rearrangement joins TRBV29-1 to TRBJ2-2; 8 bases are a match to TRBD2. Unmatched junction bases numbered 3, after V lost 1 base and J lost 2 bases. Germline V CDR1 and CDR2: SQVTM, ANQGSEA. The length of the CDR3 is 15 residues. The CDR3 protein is CSVEGLATNTGELFF. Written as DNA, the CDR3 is TGCAGCGTTGAAGGACTAGCGACCAACACCGGGGAGCTGTTTTTT.